A selection of T cell receptor beta chains follows, all from one sample in a study of blood T cell repertoires in COVID-19. Measured with immunoSEQ multiplex PCR; TCRdb has only the in-frame clones, and not every one. The sample lists hundreds of thousands of clones; around nine tenths were seen once. Sequenced sample: peripheral blood. Every receptor here comes from a woman in her sixties who had recovered from COVID-19. Both conserved end residues are part of each CDR3. D genes are given only for firm matches. Not all rows give a size; the values are once, few, many and, for expanded clones, a class.

j_call,d_call,v_call,clone_size,cdr3_nt,cdr3_aa
TRBJ2-5,.,TRBV4-1,.,TGCGCCAGCAGCCAAGATTATCCGGGATACCAAGAGACCCAGTACTTC,CASSQDYPGYQETQYF
TRBJ1-2,TRBD1,TRBV19,.,TGTGCCAGTAGTATTCCGGGACAGGGAACTGGCTACACCTTC,CASSIPGQGTGYTF
TRBJ2-7,TRBD1,TRBV7-8,.,TGTGCCAGCAGCTTATCGGCAGGGGGCACCTACGAGCAGTACTTC,CASSLSAGGTYEQYF
TRBJ2-5,.,TRBV20-1,.,TGCAGTGCCAGGAATCCGGAGACCCAGTACTTC,CSARNPETQYF
TRBJ2-1,TRBD1,TRBV5-5,.,TGTGCCAGCAGCTTGGCCGGGACAGGGTATGAGCAGTTCTTC,CASSLAGTGYEQFF
TRBJ2-1,TRBD1,TRBV5-4,.,TGTGCCAGCAGCATAATGACAGGGCCTGGCAATGAGCAGTTCTTC,CASSIMTGPGNEQFF
TRBJ2-1,TRBD2,TRBV10-3,.,TGTGCCATCAGTGCGCAGAATCTAGCGGGGGGGAGAAATGAGCAGTTCTTC,CAISAQNLAGGRNEQFF
TRBJ1-5,TRBD1,TRBV29-1,.,TGCAGCGTTGACCAGCGGTGGGACAGGGGGCATGAGGCAGGCAATCAGCCCCAGCATTTT,CSVDQRWDRGHEAGNQPQHF
TRBJ2-6,TRBD2,TRBV19,.,TGTGCCAGTAGTAAAGCGGGGGGGCGCGGGGCCAACGTCCTGACTTTC,CASSKAGGRGANVLTF
TRBJ2-2,.,TRBV7-2,.,TGTGCCAGCAGTTACGAGGCGGGCGGGGAGCTGTTTTTT,CASSYEAGGELFF
TRBJ1-5,TRBD1,TRBV6-5,.,TGTGCCAGCAGCAGCTTGACAGGGTCGGACCAGCCCCAGCATTTT,CASSSLTGSDQPQHF
TRBJ1-5,TRBD1,TRBV6-2/TRBV6-3,.,TGTGCCAGCAGCCAAAGGGGGCAAGTCGCTCAGCCCCAGCATTTT,CASSQRGQVAQPQHF
TRBJ1-5,.,TRBV27,.,TGTGCCAGCAGTTTAGGCGGGGGGCCGGTCGGAAATCAGCCCCAGCATTTT,CASSLGGGPVGNQPQHF
TRBJ2-7,.,TRBV5-8,.,TGTGCCAGCAGCCAACTAACTCGGGGCGAGCAGTACTTC,CASSQLTRGEQYF
TRBJ1-1,.,TRBV19,few,TGTGCCACCTCGTGGGCACCGAACACTGAAGCTTTCTTT,CATSWAPNTEAFF
TRBJ2-7,TRBD2,TRBV4-1,.,TGCGCCAGCAGCACCCAAAGCGGGGGTCACTTGTCTGCCTACGAGCAGTACTTC,CASSTQSGGHLSAYEQYF
TRBJ1-1,TRBD1,TRBV28,.,TGTGCCAGCCCCCCCCACTGGACAGGGGAGGTATTGAACACTGAAGCTTTCTTT,CASPPHWTGEVLNTEAFF
TRBJ2-2,TRBD2,TRBV7-2,.,TGTGCCAGCAGCTTAGTACCCAGCGGGGGGCTATTCACCGGGGAGCTGTTTTTT,CASSLVPSGGLFTGELFF
TRBJ2-7,.,TRBV18,.,TGTGCCAGCTCACCACCGGACAGAACCTACGAGCAGTACTTC,CASSPPDRTYEQYF